The entry below gives a single T cell receptor beta chain sequence along with its context. These data originate in a study of blood T cell repertoires in COVID-19. The germline CDR1 and CDR2 sequences are MGHRA and YSYEKL. V lost 0 bases and J lost 1; bases outside the gene matches: 6. The CDR3 has 17 residues. Assay: immunoSEQ multiplex PCR; the TCRdb copy retains only in-frame clones and omits some. The sample comprises under 150,000 clones, around 89% of which are singletons, and 6% to 8.5% rests with the top ten. The sequenced material came from peripheral blood. The J gene is TRBJ1-1, the V gene TRBV4-1, with 9 bases lining up with TRBD1. The sequence came from a man aged 45 to 65 with acute or convalescent COVID-19. The CDR3 nucleotides read TGCGCCAGCAGCCAAGACGGGACAGGGAGGTGGAACACTGAAGCTTTCTTT. Its translation: CASSQDGTGRWNTEAFF.